A single sample is the source of the 17 T cell receptor beta chains below, sequenced in a study of Graves' ophthalmopathy and Graves' hyperthyroidism. Amplifying from RNA transcripts, the study obtained TCR beta CDR3 regions. HTBI-primed RT-PCR formed the first round, and a multiplex PCR formed the second. TCRdb reprocessed the multiplex PCR reads via MiXCR and lists one record per CDR3 protein. The repertoire has over 450,000 distinct CDR3 sequences, approximately 15% of them found once; the top ten carry approximately 9.8%. The sample comprised blood. The receptors here all came from a woman aged 25 to 39 with Graves' ophthalmopathy.

This clonotype has only a few counts. The rearrangement links TRBV11-2 to TRBJ2-7; D possibly corresponds to TRBD1 (5 bases). This CDR3 spans 14 amino acids. Germline V lookup: CDR1 SGHAT, CDR2 FQNNGV. The germline V and J ends were trimmed by 0 bases and 6 bases, with 12 bases remaining between them. This chain's CDR3 is CASSLEGLGPEQYF. The CDR3 nucleotides read TGTGCCAGCAGCTTAGAAGGGTTGGGGCCCGAGCAGTACTTC.

This clonotype was counted ten times or more. The chain combines TRBV27 with TRBJ2-5; perhaps D is TRBD1 or TRBD2 (5 bases each). With 6 bases removed from V and 2 bases from J, the gap between germline ends came to 10 bases. Germline-derived CDR1 and CDR2 are MNHEY and SMNVEV (reference sequence). This CDR3 spans 13 amino acids. CDR3 coding DNA: TGTGCCAGCAGGAAGGGACGGCAAGAGACCCAGTACTTC. It encodes CASRKGRQETQYF.

This clonotype was seen repeatedly, ten times or more. This chain uses TRBV5-1 with TRBJ2-7; no firm D call. CDR1 and CDR2 (germline): SGHRS, YFSETQ. The V and J ends lost 4 bases and 1 base respectively, with 9 bases between them. The CDR3 length is 13 residues. The CDR3, as DNA: TGCGCCAGCAGCGTGGACCCGTCCTACGAGCAGTACTTC. Its translation is CASSVDPSYEQYF.

This clonotype was seen many times. The J gene is TRBJ1-1, the V gene TRBV6-2 or TRBV6-3, with D maybe TRBD1 (5 bases). This CDR3 contains 15 residues. Between the trimmed V and J ends, which lost 10 bases and 2 bases, there was a span of 20 bases. Germline assignment: CDR1 MNHEY and CDR2 SVGEGT. The CDR3 DNA sequence: TGTGCCACGGAAAAGGAGACGGGGACCAACACTGAAGCTTTCTTT. Residues: CATEKETGTNTEAFF.

The table lists this clonotype with many counts. The chain employs TRBV7-2 and TRBJ2-7; D is unresolved. From germline, CDR1 is SGHTA and CDR2 FQGNSA. Trimming cost V 4 bases and J 1 base, with 11 bases left between them. This CDR3 is built from 14 residues. The CDR3 region has the DNA TGTGCCAGCAGCTCAGATACAGTTTCCTACGAGCAGTACTTC. It encodes CASSSDTVSYEQYF.

J is TRBJ2-5 and V is TRBV12-3 or TRBV12-4; D is uncertain. The CDR3 runs to 13 residues. The V end was cut by 3 bases, the J end by 8 bases, with 13 bases between. The CDR3 DNA sequence: TGTGCCAGCAGTTTTGCCGAGCTTGAAACCCAGTACTTC. It is translated as CASSFAELETQYF.

This clonotype was observed once. The chain couples TRBV27 to TRBJ2-5; D unresolved. Germline-derived CDR1 and CDR2 are MNHEY and SMNVEV (reference sequence). Trimming pared 8 bases from V and 5 bases from J, leaving 12 bases between. CDR3 length: 12 residues. The CDR3 DNA is TGTGCCAGCCGCGGCAGGCATGAGACCCAGTACTTC. Translating it yields CASRGRHETQYF.

This clonotype was found a few times. The gene calls are TRBV6-2 or TRBV6-3 and TRBJ2-2, with a tentative D call TRBD1 (6 bases). Germline CDR1 and CDR2: MNHEY and SVGEGT. V shed 2 bases and J shed 4 bases, with 14 bases lying between them. The CDR3 length is 16 residues. CDR3 amino acids: CASSYPTGRFTGELFF. In DNA form, the CDR3 reads TGTGCCAGCAGTTACCCGACAGGTAGATTCACCGGGGAGCTGTTTTTT.

In this sample, this clonotype turned up many times. The V gene is TRBV6-1, the J gene TRBJ1-2; 8 positions agree with TRBD1. CDR1 is MNHNS and CDR2 is SASEGT in the germline V gene. J gave up 7 bases and V 7 bases, and 2 bases lay outside the gene matches. The CDR3 totals 11 residues. CDR3 bases: TGTGCCAGCATACAGGGGGTTGGCTACACCTTC. Protein sequence: CASIQGVGYTF.

This clonotype came up many times. The chain employs TRBV20-1 and TRBJ2-5; maybe TRBD1 (5 bases). Trimming removed 2 bases from V and 4 bases from J, with 14 bases in between. The CDR3 is 14 residues long. Germline assignment: CDR1 DFQATT and CDR2 SNEGSKA (reference sequence). This CDR3 reads CSARRAGAGETQYF. Here the CDR3 DNA reads TGCAGTGCTAGAAGAGCTGGGGCTGGAGAGACCCAGTACTTC.

In its sample, this clonotype was seen many times. The chain is built from TRBV27 and TRBJ2-2; 10 positions agree with TRBD1. The V gene's germline CDR1 is MNHEY and CDR2 SMNVEV (reference sequence). The CDR3 runs 16 residues. After removal of 6 bases from V and 6 bases from J, the junction contained 10 bases not matched to a gene. DNA of the CDR3: TGTGCCAGCAGACAACCGGGACAGGGGAGCCCCGGGGAGCTGTTTTTT. It is translated as CASRQPGQGSPGELFF.

This clonotype was seen many times. CDR3 in DNA: TGTGCCAGCATCAAGTGGGGGGGGAACACTGAAGCTTTCTTT. The encoded protein is CASIKWGGNTEAFF. The V call is TRBV5-5, the J call TRBJ1-1; tentatively, D is TRBD1 (5 bases). Trimming took off 6 bases at V and 1 base at J, with 13 bases between the two ends. Germline lookup yields CDR1 SGHKS and CDR2 YYEKEE (reference sequence). This CDR3 has 14 residues.

This clonotype was recorded a few times. The gene calls are TRBV20-1 and TRBJ1-1, with D unclear. The CDR3 consists of 10 residues. Trimming pared 3 bases from V and 10 bases from J, leaving 9 bases between. CDR1 DFQATT and CDR2 SNEGSKA come from the germline V gene (reference sequence). For the CDR3, the DNA is TGCAGTGCTAGTCTCCTCGGAGCTTTCTTT. Translating it yields CSASLLGAFF.

This clonotype has at least ten counts. The chain recombines TRBV24-1 with TRBJ1-5; TRBD1 agrees at 11 bases. Germline V lookup: CDR1 KGHDR, CDR2 SFDVKD. With V trimmed by 2 bases and J by 7 bases, 6 bases remained unmatched. The CDR3 has 16 residues. The CDR3 DNA follows: TGTGCCACCAGTGATTGGACCGGGACAGGGGGACAGCCCCAGCATTTT. Translating it yields CATSDWTGTGGQPQHF.

The table lists this clonotype with a few counts. The chain recombines TRBV5-1 with TRBJ2-6; 12 bases match TRBD1. CDR1 is SGHRS and CDR2 is YFSETQ in the germline V gene. With 4 bases clipped from V and 2 bases from J, the junction kept 16 bases outside the gene matches. The CDR3 has 21 residues. CDR3 coding DNA: TGCGCCAGCAGCCCGTTTTCCGCCGGCCGGGACAGGGGGCCTGGGGCCAACGTCCTGACTTTC. Its translation: CASSPFSAGRDRGPGANVLTF.

This clonotype came up many times. The genes are TRBV4-1 and TRBJ2-7, with a possible D match to TRBD1 (5 bases). In germline, CDR1 is MGHRA, CDR2 YSYEKL. The V and J ends lost 0 bases and 3 bases respectively, with 12 bases between them. This CDR3 region has 15 residues. In DNA, the CDR3 is TGCGCCAGCAGCCAAGACTGGACCCAGGGCTACGAGCAGTACTTC. Protein product: CASSQDWTQGYEQYF.

Ten or more counts support this clonotype. The chain links TRBV6-2 or TRBV6-3 to TRBJ2-7, with 13 bases that match TRBD2. Germline V gene data show CDR1 as MNHEY and CDR2 as SVGEGT. The CDR3 loop spans 19 amino acids. J lost 0 bases, V lost 5 bases, and 13 bases had no gene match. The CDR3 loop is CASSTRTSGGIIISYEQYF. CDR3 bases: TGTGCCAGCAGTACTCGGACTAGCGGGGGCATCATTATCTCCTACGAGCAGTACTTC.